This T cell receptor beta chain was profiled in a study of OX40 agonist ivuxolimab in advanced cancers. Study background: Every 2 weeks, ivuxolimab was infused into the patients intravenously at between 0.01 and 10 mg/kg. Enrolled patients in dose escalation had cancers that were hepatocellular carcinoma, melanoma, renal cell or head and neck cancer. Patients with prior anti-PD-1, anti-PD-L1 or anti-CTLA-4 therapy were eligible; 35% to 45% had some. Partial responses were observed in three patients, of whom one had hepatocellular carcinoma and two had cutaneous melanoma.

Only in-frame clones appear in the TCRdb table, and some are missing; sequencing was by immunoSEQ multiplex PCR. The sample holds 30,000 or so clones; roughly 85% are singletons and the top ten take 20% to 30%. CDR3 length: 16 residues. V lost 0 bases and J lost 4, with 16 bases in between. Per the germline V gene, CDR1 is MGHRA and CDR2 is YSYEKL. The clonotype was recovered from an adult with an advanced solid tumor such as melanoma, head and neck, liver or kidney cancer. The rearrangement links TRBV4-1 to TRBJ2-7, with D perhaps TRBD1 or TRBD2 (5 bases each). The specimen was CD4+ or CD8+ T cells sorted from blood, collected in a trial of the OX40 agonist ivuxolimab. The CDR3 protein is CASSQDLGTAYYEQYF. The CDR3 bases are TGCGCCAGCAGCCAAGATCTGGGGACGGCCTATTACGAGCAGTACTTC.